This TCR beta chain was found in a study of T cells in tuberculosis. Turning to the study itself: PBMC were archived before or within 7 days of starting treatment. Study outcomes and limitations: Active tuberculosis TCR-alpha repertoires lay closer to GMM-specific TCRs than IGRA-negative controls, suggesting clonal expansion. Active tuberculosis cases were adults; controls were adolescents.

Sequenced by immunoSEQ multiplex PCR; TCRdb stores in-frame clones only, minus some. The data show roughly 32,000 clones, approximately 94% seen once. With 1 base clipped from V and 4 bases from J, the junction kept 4 bases outside the gene matches. CDR3 size: 15 residues. Germline assignment: CDR1 SGHVS and CDR2 FNYEAQ. The sample holds one count of this clone. The target antigen is unknown. Time point reported: new active TB diagnosis, blood taken before or within 7 days of starting treatment. The receptor comes from an adult with tuberculosis. The starting material was PBMCs, obtained at tuberculosis diagnosis. The chain recombines TRBV7-6 with TRBJ2-1; 7 bases match TRBD2. The CDR3, as DNA: TGTGCCAGCAGCTTAGTAGCGGGCCCATACAATGAGCAGTTCTTC. Protein sequence: CASSLVAGPYNEQFF.